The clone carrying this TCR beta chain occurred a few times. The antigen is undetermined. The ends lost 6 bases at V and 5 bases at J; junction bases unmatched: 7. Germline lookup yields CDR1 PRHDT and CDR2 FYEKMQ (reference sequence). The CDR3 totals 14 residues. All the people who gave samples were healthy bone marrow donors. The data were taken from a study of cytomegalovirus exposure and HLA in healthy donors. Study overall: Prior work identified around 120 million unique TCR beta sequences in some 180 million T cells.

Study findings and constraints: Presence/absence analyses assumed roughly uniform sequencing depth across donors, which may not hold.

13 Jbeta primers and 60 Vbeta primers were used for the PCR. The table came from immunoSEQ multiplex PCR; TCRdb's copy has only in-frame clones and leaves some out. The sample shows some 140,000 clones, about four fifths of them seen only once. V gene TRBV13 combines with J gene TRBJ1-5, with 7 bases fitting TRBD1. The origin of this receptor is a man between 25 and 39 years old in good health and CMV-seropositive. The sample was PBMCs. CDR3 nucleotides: TGTGCCAGCAGTTACGGGACAGAGGATCAGCCCCAGCATTTT. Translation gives CASSYGTEDQPQHF.